This T cell receptor (beta chain) was captured in a study of blood T cells in healthy people across ages. Primed by a sample-barcoded 5' primer and a J-beta primer mix, a second PCR proceeded for about 7 to 11 cycles. TCRdb reprocessed the 5' RACE reads with MiXCR, giving one entry per CDR3 protein. The table records about 780,000 distinct CDR3 sequences, about half of them present only once. The TCR comes from an elderly man in good health. The sequencing input was blood.

The CDR3, as DNA: TGCGCCAGCAGCCAATTGGTTGGAGGGCGGGCGCGGAACGTCCTGACTTTC. This codes for CASSQLVGGRARNVLTF. The rearrangement links TRBV4-1 to TRBJ2-6; D possibly corresponds to TRBD2 (6 bases). V lost 2 bases to trimming and J lost 10 bases, with 21 bases between them. This CDR3 spans 17 amino acids. CDR1 is MGHRA, CDR2 YSYEKL, per germline.